This T cell receptor beta chain came from a study of graft-versus-host responses after intestinal transplantation. Whole-study context: Among the recipients, transplants were multivisceral, liver-intestinal, or isolated intestinal. Study-level points and caveats: Early post-transplant HvG declines were associated with peak circulating GvH clone levels.

Germline V gene sequence: CDR1 SGDLS, CDR2 YYNGEE. This CDR3 has 17 amino acids. Produced via immunoSEQ multiplex PCR; TCRdb's table is partial and in-frame only. The repertoire consists of roughly 60,000 clones, with 90% to 95% occurring once and the leading ten covering approximately 2.9%. As to this clone: Its antigen is not identified.

The chain links TRBV9 to TRBJ2-5; tentatively, D is TRBD2 (6 bases). The DNA end is more similar to TRBJ2-7, so the J call may be wrong. This sequence was found in a human patient who received an intestinal transplant, so some T cells may come from the graft donor. Specimen: PBMCs, collected around 120 days after intestinal transplantation. CDR3 sequence (DNA): TGTGCCAGCAGCGTGGGAGGTGTTGGGGTGGGAGCGAACGAGCAGTACTTC. This sequence encodes CASSVGGVGVGANEQYF.